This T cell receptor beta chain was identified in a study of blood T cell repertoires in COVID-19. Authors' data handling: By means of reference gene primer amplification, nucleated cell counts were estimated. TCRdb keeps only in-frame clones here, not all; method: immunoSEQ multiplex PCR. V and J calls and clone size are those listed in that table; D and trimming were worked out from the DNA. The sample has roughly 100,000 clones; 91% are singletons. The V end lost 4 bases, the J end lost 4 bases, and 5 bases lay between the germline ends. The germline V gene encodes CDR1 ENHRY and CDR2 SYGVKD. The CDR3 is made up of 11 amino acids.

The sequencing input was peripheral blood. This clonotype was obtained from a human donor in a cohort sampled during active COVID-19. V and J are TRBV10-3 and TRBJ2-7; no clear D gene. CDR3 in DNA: TGTGCCATCAGTGTGAGTTACGAGCAGTACTTC. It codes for CAISVSYEQYF.